This is a list of T cell receptor beta chains from one sample in a study of T cells in Graves' hyperthyroidism and ophthalmopathy. TCRdb itself ran the multiplex PCR reads through MiXCR, one entry per CDR3 protein. The repertoire holds 600,000 to 650,000 distinct CDR3 sequences, with 15% to 20% as singletons. Sequenced input: blood. Receptors were obtained from a woman aged 30 to 39 with Graves' hyperthyroidism. Both conserved end residues are part of each CDR3. A D gene is named only where the DNA matches it firmly. Size tells how often a clone was seen (once, few, many) or the class of an expanded clone, and some rows leave it out.

clone_size	j_call	d_call	v_call	cdr3_aa	cdr3_nt
many	TRBJ2-7	TRBD1	TRBV13	CASSSRGTGGSYEQYF	TGTGCCAGCAGCTCGCGGGGGACAGGGGGGTCCTACGAGCAGTACTTC
NA	TRBJ1-5	NA	TRBV20-1	CSARDYRANQPQHF	TGCAGTGCTAGAGATTACCGGGCCAATCAGCCCCAGCATTTT
NA	TRBJ2-3	TRBD1	TRBV7-2	CASSPTGDVTDTQYF	TGTGCCAGCAGCCCCACAGGGGATGTCACAGATACGCAGTATTTT
NA	TRBJ2-1	NA	TRBV6-2/TRBV6-3	CASKVPPGANEQFF	TGTGCCAGCAAAGTCCCTCCGGGGGCCAATGAGCAGTTCTTC
NA	TRBJ2-1	TRBD2	TRBV10-3	CAISPGLAGRGDEQFF	TGTGCCATCAGTCCCGGACTAGCGGGAAGGGGGGATGAGCAGTTCTTC
NA	TRBJ2-2	NA	TRBV29-1	CSVGQDNTGELFF	TGCAGCGTTGGGCAGGACAACACCGGGGAGCTGTTTTTT
few	TRBJ2-3	TRBD2	TRBV7-9	CASSRGLAAGTDTQYF	TGTGCCAGCAGCCGGGGACTAGCGGCGGGCACAGATACGCAGTATTTT
many	TRBJ2-1	NA	TRBV11-3	CASSLDFRGPKLEQFF	TGTGCCAGCAGCTTAGATTTTCGCGGTCCTAAGTTGGAGCAGTTCTTC
few	TRBJ2-5	NA	TRBV28	CASRWGTPQETQYF	TGTGCCAGCAGGTGGGGGACACCCCAAGAGACCCAGTACTTC
NA	TRBJ2-7	NA	TRBV28	CATTSGSKAGEQYF	TGTGCCACCACCTCCGGGTCTAAAGCCGGCGAGCAGTACTTC
NA	TRBJ2-1	TRBD2	TRBV5-1	CASSPTAGGSYNEQFF	TGCGCCAGCAGCCCGACAGCGGGAGGGTCCTACAATGAGCAGTTCTTC
many	TRBJ1-2	NA	TRBV5-5	CASSFRSATSYGYTF	TGTGCCAGCAGCTTTAGATCAGCAACCTCCTATGGCTACACCTTC
NA	TRBJ1-4	NA	TRBV18	CASSPSGAGFKLFF	TGTGCCAGCTCACCGAGTGGAGCGGGGTTCAAACTGTTTTTT
many	TRBJ1-2	NA	TRBV28	CASRPPGGTRNGYTF	TGTGCCAGCAGACCCCCCGGGGGCACGCGTAATGGCTACACCTTC
NA	TRBJ1-5	NA	TRBV6-1	CASSEGLTFSNQPQHF	TGTGCCAGCAGTGAAGGACTGACTTTTAGCAATCAGCCCCAGCATTTT
NA	TRBJ1-3	NA	TRBV20-1	CSAPRAGNTIYF	TGCAGTGCTCCCAGGGCTGGAAACACCATATATTTT
many	TRBJ2-7	TRBD2	TRBV6-1	CASSYNPGLVHEQYF	TGTGCCAGCAGTTACAACCCGGGACTAGTCCACGAGCAGTACTTC
many	TRBJ1-5	TRBD1	TRBV20-1	CSAAGTGMGNQPQHF	TGCAGTGCTGCCGGGACAGGGATGGGCAATCAGCCCCAGCATTTT
many	TRBJ2-5	TRBD2	TRBV20-1	CSARGLGLAGDGPVTQYF	TGCAGTGCTAGAGGTCTGGGACTAGCGGGAGATGGGCCCGTGACCCAGTACTTC
few	TRBJ2-7	NA	TRBV27	CASSLSGFSYEQYF	TGTGCCAGCAGTTTATCGGGGTTCTCCTACGAGCAGTACTTC